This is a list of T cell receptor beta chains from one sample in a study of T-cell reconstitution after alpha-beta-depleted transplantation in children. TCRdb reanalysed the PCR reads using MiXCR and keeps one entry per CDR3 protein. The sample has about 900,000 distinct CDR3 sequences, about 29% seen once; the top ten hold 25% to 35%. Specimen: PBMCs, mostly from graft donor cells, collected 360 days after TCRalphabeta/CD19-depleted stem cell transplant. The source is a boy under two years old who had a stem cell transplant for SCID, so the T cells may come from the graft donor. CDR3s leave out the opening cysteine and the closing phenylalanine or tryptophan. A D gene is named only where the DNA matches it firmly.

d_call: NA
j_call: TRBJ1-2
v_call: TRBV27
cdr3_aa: ASSPLPRALYGYT

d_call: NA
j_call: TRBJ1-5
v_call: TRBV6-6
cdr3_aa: ASSFPLGQPQH

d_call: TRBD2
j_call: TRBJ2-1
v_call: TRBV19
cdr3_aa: ASSMRAGANNEQF

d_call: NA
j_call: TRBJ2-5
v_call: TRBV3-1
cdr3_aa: ASSPGHPGGETQY

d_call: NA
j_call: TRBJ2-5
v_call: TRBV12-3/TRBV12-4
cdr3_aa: ASSTWTAWGETQY

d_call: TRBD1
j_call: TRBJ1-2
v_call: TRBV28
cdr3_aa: ASSFLGQGSNYGYT

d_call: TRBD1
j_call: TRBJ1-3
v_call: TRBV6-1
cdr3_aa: ASRGDRASGNTIY

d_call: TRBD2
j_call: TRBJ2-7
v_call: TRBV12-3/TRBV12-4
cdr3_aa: ASSYGRGLYEQY

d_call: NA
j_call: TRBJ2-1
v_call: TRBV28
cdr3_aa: ASRGEELGYNEQF

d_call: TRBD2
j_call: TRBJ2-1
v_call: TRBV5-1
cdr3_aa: ASSYGTSGYNEQF

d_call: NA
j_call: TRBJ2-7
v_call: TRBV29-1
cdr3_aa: SATTDISYEQY

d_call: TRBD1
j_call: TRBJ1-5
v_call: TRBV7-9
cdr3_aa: ASSLDTGESQPQH

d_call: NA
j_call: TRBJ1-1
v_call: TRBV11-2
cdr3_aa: ASSFMEGVAPLEAF

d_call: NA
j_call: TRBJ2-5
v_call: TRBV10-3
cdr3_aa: AIKRGSWETQY

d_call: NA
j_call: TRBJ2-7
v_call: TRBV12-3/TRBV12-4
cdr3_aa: ASSDGWDREQY

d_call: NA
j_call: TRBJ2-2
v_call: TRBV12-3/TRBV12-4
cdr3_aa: ASPLGENTGELF

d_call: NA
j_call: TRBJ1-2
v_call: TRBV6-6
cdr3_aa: ASSRGDGYT

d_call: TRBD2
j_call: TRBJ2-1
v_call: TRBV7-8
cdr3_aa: ASSLFSGGGNEQF

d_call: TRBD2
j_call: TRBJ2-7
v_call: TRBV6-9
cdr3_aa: ASSSMRGSSYEQY

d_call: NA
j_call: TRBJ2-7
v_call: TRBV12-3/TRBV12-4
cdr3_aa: ASTRSRYEQY

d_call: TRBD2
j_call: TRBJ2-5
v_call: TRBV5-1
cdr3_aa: ASAGGDSETQY

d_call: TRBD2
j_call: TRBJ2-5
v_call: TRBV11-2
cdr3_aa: ASSLARLALETQY

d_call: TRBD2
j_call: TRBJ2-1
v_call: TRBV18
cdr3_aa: ASSPSGGDNEQF

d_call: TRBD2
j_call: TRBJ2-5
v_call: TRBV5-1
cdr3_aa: ASSLAPLAGDGETQY

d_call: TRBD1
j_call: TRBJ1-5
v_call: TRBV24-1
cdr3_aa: ATSDSGTGGRAGNQPQH

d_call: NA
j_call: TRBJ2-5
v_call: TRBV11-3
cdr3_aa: ASSLVGIQETHY

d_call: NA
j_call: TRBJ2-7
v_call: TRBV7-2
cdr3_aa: AIRTAWNEQY

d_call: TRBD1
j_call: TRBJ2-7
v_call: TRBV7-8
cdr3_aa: ASSLDGTGSYEQY

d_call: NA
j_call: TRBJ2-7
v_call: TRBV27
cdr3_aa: ASRKDLPSSSSEQY

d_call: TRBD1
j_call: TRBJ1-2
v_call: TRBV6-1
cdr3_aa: ASSEGIQGAQGYT

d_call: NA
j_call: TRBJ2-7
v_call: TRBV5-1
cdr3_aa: ASSLATLDAYEQY

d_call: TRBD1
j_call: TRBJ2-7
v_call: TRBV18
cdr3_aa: ASSPSGQGSFEQY